A selection of T cell receptor beta chains follows, all from one sample in a study of OX40 agonist ivuxolimab in advanced cancers. Data came from immunoSEQ multiplex PCR; TCRdb stores just in-frame clones and leaves some out. The repertoire holds about 83,000 clones, with roughly 89% as singletons. The source was CD4+ or CD8+ T cells sorted from blood, collected in a trial of the OX40 agonist ivuxolimab. Every receptor here comes from an adult with an advanced solid tumor such as melanoma, head and neck, liver or kidney cancer. Each CDR3 is given with its conserved first and last residue. The order of the fields is D gene, CDR3 length, J gene, clone size, V gene, CDR3 protein, CDR3 DNA. A D gene is named only where the DNA matches it firmly. The size field is filled for only some rows; it gives once, few, many or a size class.

>.|12|TRBJ1-1|once|TRBV28
CASSSDSLSAFF
TGTGCCAGCAGCTCAGACAGTTTATCAGCTTTCTTT
>TRBD1|15|TRBJ2-2|.|TRBV19
CASSRGQGNTGELFF
TGTGCCAGTAGTAGGGGACAGGGAAACACCGGGGAGCTGTTTTTT
>.|14|TRBJ2-1|.|TRBV6-1
CASGLRGVYNEQFF
TGTGCCAGCGGCCTTCGTGGGGTCTACAATGAGCAGTTCTTC
>.|11|TRBJ1-5|.|TRBV28
CASSPLGPQHF
TGTGCCAGCAGTCCCCTTGGGCCCCAGCATTTT
>TRBD1|17|TRBJ2-2|.|TRBV7-9
CASSLPLLTGLTGELFF
TGTGCCAGCAGCTTACCTCTCCTGACAGGGTTGACCGGGGAGCTGTTTTTT
>TRBD2|18|TRBJ2-3|.|TRBV9
CASSVEGLAGGPTDTQYF
TGTGCCAGCAGCGTAGAAGGACTAGCGGGGGGACCCACAGATACGCAGTATTTT
>TRBD1|13|TRBJ1-6|.|TRBV30
CAWSRTGGSPLHF
TGTGCCTGGAGTCGGACAGGGGGTTCACCCCTCCACTTT
>.|15|TRBJ1-5|once|TRBV4-3
CASSQDGLDNQPQHF
TGCGCCAGCAGCCAAGATGGTCTCGATAATCAGCCCCAGCATTTT
>.|15|TRBJ2-2|.|TRBV11-2
CASSQPSVGTGELFF
TGTGCCAGCAGCCAGCCCTCGGTCGGCACCGGGGAGCTGTTTTTT
>.|15|TRBJ1-1|.|TRBV28
CASSPQQGLNTEAFF
TGTGCCAGCAGCCCCCAACAGGGACTAAACACTGAAGCTTTCTTT
>.|15|TRBJ1-5|.|TRBV13
CASSLGMHSNQPQHF
TGTGCCAGCAGCTTGGGGATGCATAGCAATCAGCCCCAGCATTTT
>.|13|TRBJ2-7|.|TRBV12-1
CASSSPPSYEQYF
TGTGCCAGCAGCTCGCCCCCCTCCTACGAGCAGTACTTC
>.|15|TRBJ2-5|.|TRBV28
CASRKVVAQGETQYF
TGTGCCAGCAGGAAGGTTGTAGCCCAGGGAGAGACCCAGTACTTC
>.|12|TRBJ2-2|.|TRBV14
CASSLEAGELFF
TGTGCCAGCAGCCTCGAGGCCGGGGAGCTGTTTTTT
>TRBD2|19|TRBJ2-3|.|TRBV30
CAWSVGGTSGRGYTDTQYF
TGTGCCTGGTCTGTCGGGGGGACTAGCGGGAGGGGATACACAGATACGCAGTATTTT
>.|15|TRBJ1-1|.|TRBV30
CAWSVSGQGYTEAFF
TGTGCCTGGAGTGTATCGGGGCAGGGGTACACTGAAGCTTTCTTT
>.|14|TRBJ2-5|.|TRBV19
CASSISSMAETQYF
TGTGCCAGTAGTATTAGTAGTATGGCTGAGACCCAGTACTTC
>.|11|TRBJ2-7|.|TRBV20-1
CSAHRDYEQYF
TGCAGTGCTCATAGGGACTACGAGCAGTACTTC
>TRBD1|15|TRBJ1-5|.|TRBV28
CASSSRTGGRQPQHF
TGTGCCAGCAGTTCAAGGACAGGGGGACGGCAGCCCCAGCATTTT
>TRBD1|14|TRBJ1-1|.|TRBV4-1
CASSQLGGFTEAFF
TGCGCCAGCAGCCAACTAGGGGGCTTCACTGAAGCTTTCTTT
>.|14|TRBJ1-5|.|TRBV30
CAWSSDGDNQPQHF
TGTGCCTGGAGCTCAGATGGCGATAATCAGCCCCAGCATTTT
>TRBD1|16|TRBJ1-1|.|TRBV19
CASSRGTELMNTEAFF
TGTGCCAGTAGTAGAGGGACAGAGCTAATGAACACTGAAGCTTTCTTT
>TRBD2|16|TRBJ2-1|.|TRBV14
CASSQDGEGIHNEQFF
TGTGCCAGCAGCCAAGATGGGGAGGGCATACACAATGAGCAGTTCTTC
>.|17|TRBJ1-3|few|TRBV18
CASSPTRSSFSGNTIYF
TGTGCCAGCTCACCAACAAGATCATCTTTCTCTGGAAACACCATATATTTT
>.|13|TRBJ2-7|.|TRBV4-3
CASSQGATYEQYF
TGCGCCAGCAGCCAAGGTGCTACCTACGAGCAGTACTTC
>.|16|TRBJ2-5|.|TRBV18
CASSSEGGRLVETQYF
TGTGCCAGCTCTTCTGAGGGCGGGCGACTCGTGGAGACCCAGTACTTC
>.|16|TRBJ2-1|.|TRBV6-5
CASSYSGPSSYNEQFF
TGTGCCAGCAGTTACTCGGGGCCAAGCTCCTACAATGAGCAGTTCTTC
>TRBD2|17|TRBJ2-1|.|TRBV4-3
CASSQLGTTSSYNEQFF
TGCGCCAGCAGCCAATTGGGGACTACGAGCTCCTACAATGAGCAGTTCTTC
>.|12|TRBJ2-5|.|TRBV28
CASSYSQETQYF
TGTGCCAGCAGTTATAGCCAAGAGACCCAGTACTTC
>.|15|TRBJ2-3|once|TRBV11-3
CASSPSRSHTDTQYF
TGTGCCAGCAGCCCTTCTCGGAGTCACACAGATACGCAGTATTTT
>TRBD1|15|TRBJ1-6|.|TRBV27
CASSPGQGSNSPLHF
TGTGCCAGCAGCCCGGGACAGGGGTCCAATTCACCCCTCCACTTT
>TRBD2|16|TRBJ2-3|.|TRBV30
CAWSVGTSGRWDTQYF
TGTGCCTGGAGTGTAGGGACTAGCGGGAGATGGGATACGCAGTATTTT
>TRBD1|15|TRBJ1-6|once|TRBV5-4
CASSLATGGVSPLHF
TGTGCCAGCAGCTTGGCTACAGGGGGCGTTTCACCCCTCCACTTT
>.|14|TRBJ2-1|.|TRBV27
CASSFAGSYNEQFF
TGTGCCAGCAGTTTCGCGGGATCCTACAATGAGCAGTTCTTC
>TRBD1|13|TRBJ1-2|few|TRBV5-4
CASSPGQGSGYTF
TGTGCCAGCAGCCCAGGACAGGGTAGTGGCTACACCTTC